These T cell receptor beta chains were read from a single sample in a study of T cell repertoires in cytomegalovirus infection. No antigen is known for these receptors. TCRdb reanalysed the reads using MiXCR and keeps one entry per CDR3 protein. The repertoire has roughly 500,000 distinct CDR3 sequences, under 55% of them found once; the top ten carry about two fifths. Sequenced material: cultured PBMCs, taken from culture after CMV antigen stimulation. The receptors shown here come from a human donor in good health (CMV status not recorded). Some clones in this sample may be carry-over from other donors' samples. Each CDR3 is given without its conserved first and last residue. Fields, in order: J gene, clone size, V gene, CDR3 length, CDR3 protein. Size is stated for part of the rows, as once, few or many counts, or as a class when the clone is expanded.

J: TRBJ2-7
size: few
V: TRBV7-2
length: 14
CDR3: ASSTPQGVGTYEQY

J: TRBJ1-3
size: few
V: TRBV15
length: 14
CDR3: ATSGGTGINRDTIY

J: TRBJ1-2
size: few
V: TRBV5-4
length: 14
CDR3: ASSTGQGVVNYGYT

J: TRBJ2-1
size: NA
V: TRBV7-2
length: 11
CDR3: ASSAHEVSTPS

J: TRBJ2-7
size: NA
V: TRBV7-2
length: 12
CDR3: ASSLSGGGGEQY

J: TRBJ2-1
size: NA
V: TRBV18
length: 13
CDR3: ASSPPGRVYNEQF

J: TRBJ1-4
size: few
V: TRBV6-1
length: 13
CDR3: ASSLGDTSNEKLF

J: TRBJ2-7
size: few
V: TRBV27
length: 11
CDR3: ASSLSTGFEQY

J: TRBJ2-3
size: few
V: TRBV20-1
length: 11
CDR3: SATQGATDTQY

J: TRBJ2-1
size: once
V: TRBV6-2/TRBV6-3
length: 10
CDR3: ASSRASGHRF

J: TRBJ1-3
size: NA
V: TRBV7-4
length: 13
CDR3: ASSSYGTPGNTIY

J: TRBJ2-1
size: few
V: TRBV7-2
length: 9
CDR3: ASSLGDPKF

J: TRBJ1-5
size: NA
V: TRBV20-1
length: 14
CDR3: SARAYLAKGNQPQH

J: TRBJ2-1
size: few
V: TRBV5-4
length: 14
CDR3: ASSSQLADSYNEQF

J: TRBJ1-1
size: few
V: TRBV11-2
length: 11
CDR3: ASSLGPRPGQV

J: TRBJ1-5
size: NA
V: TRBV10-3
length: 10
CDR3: AISEENQPQH

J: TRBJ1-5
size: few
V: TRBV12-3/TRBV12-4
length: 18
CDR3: ASSSAAGGAGIRAGQPQH

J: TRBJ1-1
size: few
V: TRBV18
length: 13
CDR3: ASSPVDRGNTEAF

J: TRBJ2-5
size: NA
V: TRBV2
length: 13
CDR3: ASSASGGALKTQY

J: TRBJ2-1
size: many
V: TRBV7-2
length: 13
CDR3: ASSLGTSGYNEQF

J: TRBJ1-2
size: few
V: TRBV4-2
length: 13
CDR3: ASSQAGDGNYGYT

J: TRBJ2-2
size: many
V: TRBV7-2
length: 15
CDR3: ASSLPSLAAGGAGLF

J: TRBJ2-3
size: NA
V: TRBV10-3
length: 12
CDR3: AISRSSGTDTQY

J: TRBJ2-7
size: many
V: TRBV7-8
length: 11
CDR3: ASSPTGSYEQY

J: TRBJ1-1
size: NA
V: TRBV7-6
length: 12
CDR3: ASSADRIPAEAF

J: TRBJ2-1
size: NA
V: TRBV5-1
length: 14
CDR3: ASSLGQHGSYNEQF

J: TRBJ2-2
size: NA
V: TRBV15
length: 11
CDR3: ATSRARGGELF

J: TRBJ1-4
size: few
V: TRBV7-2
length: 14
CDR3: ASSSNYLTTNEKLF

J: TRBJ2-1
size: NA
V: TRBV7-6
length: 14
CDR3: ASSRTGTGVYNEQF

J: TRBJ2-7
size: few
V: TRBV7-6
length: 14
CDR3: ASSSRIASGPYEQY

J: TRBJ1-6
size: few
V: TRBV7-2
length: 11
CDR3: ASSLQQNSPLH

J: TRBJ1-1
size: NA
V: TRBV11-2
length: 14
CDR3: ASSLVPPMGNTEAF

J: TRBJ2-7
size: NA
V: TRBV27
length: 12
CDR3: ASSFVQGYNEQY

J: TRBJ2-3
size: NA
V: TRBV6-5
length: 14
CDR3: ASSPTSGGYTDTQY

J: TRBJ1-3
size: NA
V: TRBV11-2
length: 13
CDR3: ASSLFGGYGNTIY

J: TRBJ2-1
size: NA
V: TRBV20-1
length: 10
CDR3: SASSYDNEQF

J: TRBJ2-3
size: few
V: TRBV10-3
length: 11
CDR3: AISVEGPDTQY

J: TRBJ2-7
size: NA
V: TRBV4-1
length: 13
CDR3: ASSQEWRSTYEQY

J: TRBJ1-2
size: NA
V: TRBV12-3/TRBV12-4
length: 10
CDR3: ASSVQGYGYT

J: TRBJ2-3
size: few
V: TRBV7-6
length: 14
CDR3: ASSSAQAGSADTQY

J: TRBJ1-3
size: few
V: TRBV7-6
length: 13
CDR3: ASSARLISGNTIY

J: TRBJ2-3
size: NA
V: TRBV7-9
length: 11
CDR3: ASRIQGGDTQY

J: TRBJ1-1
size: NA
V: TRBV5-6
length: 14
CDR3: ASSLRGAGGDTEAF

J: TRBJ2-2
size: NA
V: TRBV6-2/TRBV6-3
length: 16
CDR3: ASTLSGTRGLATGELF

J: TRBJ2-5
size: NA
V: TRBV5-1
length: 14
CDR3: ASSRTTSGGQETQY

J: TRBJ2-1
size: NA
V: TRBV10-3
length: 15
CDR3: AISVGRGLAGGNEQF

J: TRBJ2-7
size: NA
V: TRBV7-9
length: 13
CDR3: ASSLGQASSYEQY

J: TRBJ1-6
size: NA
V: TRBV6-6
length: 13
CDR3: ASNRTPPYNSPLH

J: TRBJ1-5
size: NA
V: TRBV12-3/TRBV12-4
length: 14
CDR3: ASSLGWGQGYQPLH

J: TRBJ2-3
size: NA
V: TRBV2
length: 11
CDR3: ASMRLATDTQY

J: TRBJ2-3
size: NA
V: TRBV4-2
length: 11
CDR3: ASSPSALDTQY

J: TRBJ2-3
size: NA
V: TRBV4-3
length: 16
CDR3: ASSHPTQIDGAGDTQY

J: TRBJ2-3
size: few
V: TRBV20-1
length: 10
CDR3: SARSFGDTQY

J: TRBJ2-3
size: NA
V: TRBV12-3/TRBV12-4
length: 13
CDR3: ASSPHVPGTDTQY

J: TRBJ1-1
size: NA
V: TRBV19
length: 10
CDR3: ASTRGNTEAF

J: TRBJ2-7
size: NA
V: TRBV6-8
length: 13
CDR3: ASHTLGGQIYEQY

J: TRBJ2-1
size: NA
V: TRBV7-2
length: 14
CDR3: ASSPVGGGRGDEQF

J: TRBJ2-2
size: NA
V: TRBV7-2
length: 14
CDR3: ASSLLTSGGGGELF